This entry is about one TCR beta chain. The sample is drawn from a study of blood T cell repertoires in COVID-19. Sequenced by immunoSEQ multiplex PCR; TCRdb stores in-frame clones only, minus some. The sample lists about 90,000 clones; approximately 91% were seen once. Specimen: peripheral blood. This receptor was taken from a human donor with active COVID-19. The donor label of this sample is uncertain.

CDR3 nucleotide sequence: TGCAGCGTTGGAAGGGGCTCTAACTATGGCTACACCTTC. Protein: CSVGRGSNYGYTF. V and J are TRBV29-1 and TRBJ1-2; a weak D match, TRBD1 (5 bases). Germline V gene sequence: CDR1 SQVTM, CDR2 ANQGSEA. This CDR3 region has 13 residues. Deletions cut 4 bases from V and 0 bases from J, with 9 bases between. The full variable domain, with the rest looked up from reference TRBV29-1 and TRBJ1-2, is SAVISQKPSRDICQRGTSLTIQCQVDSQVTMMFWYRQQPGQSLTLIATANQGSEATYESGFVIDKFPISRPNLTFSTLTVSNMSPEDSSIYLCSVGRGSNYGYTFGSGTRLTVV.